Described below is a single T cell receptor (beta chain) sequence and its context. Its antigen is unidentified. The table came from immunoSEQ multiplex PCR; TCRdb's copy has only in-frame clones and leaves some out. The profile shows about 12,000 clones, 80% to 90% of them singletons. The data are from a study of high-grade serous ovarian cancer treatment subgroups. About the study: On average, 14,192 reads and 6,000 to 7,500 unique TCR beta rearrangements were obtained per sample. Findings and caveats of the study: TCR relatedness rose with neoantigen level and trended with mutation load. Without spatial data, bulk sequencing limits insight into HGSC tumor diversity. Same-patient tumor repertoires overlapped at about 0.11 to 0.8; different patients barely overlapped.

Tumor samples were taken before definitive surgery or chemotherapy. The sequence was collected from a human donor with high-grade serous ovarian cancer. The material sequenced was tumor tissue.

CDR3 sequence: CASRDHSPLHF. The CDR3 nucleotides read TGTGCCAGCAGGGACCATTCACCCCTCCACTTT. The gene calls are TRBV28 and TRBJ1-6; no reliable D call. This CDR3 has 11 residues. V lost 6 bases and J 8 bases, leaving 5 bases between the germline ends. Per germline, CDR1 MDHEN and CDR2 SYDVKM.